The 30 T cell receptor beta chains below come from one sample, sequenced in a study of human T cells and chemical hapten exposure. From the RACE reads, TCRdb called clonotypes with MiXCR, one entry per CDR3 protein. The table lists some 81,000 distinct CDR3 sequences, roughly 11% of them singletons. This sample's time point: patch test 2, 6 weeks after DPC sensitization. Documented treatment: therapeutic diphenylcyclopropenone sensitization with weekly scalp DPC. The sample consisted of whole blood, taken in connection with sensitization to the hapten diphenylcyclopropenone (DPC). The source of these receptors is a young man with alopecia areata. Some clones in this sample may be carry-over from other donors' samples.

The chain links TRBV4-3 to TRBJ2-3; TRBD2 agrees at 9 bases. Trimming at V came to 4 bases and at J to 6 bases, leaving 8 bases not matched to a gene. CDR1 and CDR2 (germline): LGHNA, YSLEER. CDR3 length: 15 amino acids. The CDR3 loop reads CASSPEAGGQDTQYF. The CDR3 coding sequence is TGCGCCAGCAGCCCCGAGGCGGGGGGGCAGGATACGCAGTATTTT.

This clonotype appeared many times. The genes are TRBV7-8 and TRBJ2-2; D remains ambiguous. Trimming took off 0 bases at V and 9 bases at J, with 8 bases between the two ends. The germline V gene encodes CDR1 SGHVS and CDR2 FQNEAQ. The CDR3 runs 13 residues. CDR3 amino acids: CASSLAGSRELFF. Written as DNA, the CDR3 is TGTGCCAGCAGCTTAGCAGGAAGCCGGGAGCTGTTTTTT.

This clonotype appeared many times. The chain couples TRBV4-1 to TRBJ2-1, with TRBD1 matching 7 bases. The CDR3 covers 16 residues. Trimming cost V 5 bases and J 5 bases; bases outside gene matches: 12. Germline CDR1 and CDR2: MGHRA and YSYEKL. For the CDR3, the DNA is TGCGCCAGCAGCACGGGACAGTCAAACTTCCACAATGAGCAGTTCTTC. Amino acid sequence: CASSTGQSNFHNEQFF.

This clonotype turned up a few times. The chain uses TRBV11-2 and TRBJ1-1; 7 bases are shared with TRBD1. In germline, CDR1 is SGHAT, CDR2 FQNNGV. The V gene end was trimmed by 4 bases and the J gene end by 0 bases; junction bases not matched to a gene: 5. CDR3 length: 15 residues. CDR3 sequence reads: CASSSWGQLNTEAFF. The CDR3, as DNA: TGTGCCAGCAGCTCCTGGGGACAGTTGAACACTGAAGCTTTCTTT.

The CDR3 DNA sequence: TGTGCCAGCACTTCCCGGGACAGGGACAATGAGCAGTTCTTC. It codes for CASTSRDRDNEQFF. The rearrangement uses TRBV9 and TRBJ2-1, with 9 bases lining up with TRBD1. The length of the CDR3 is 14 residues. CDR1 and CDR2 from the germline V gene are SGDLS and YYNGEE. J was trimmed by 5 bases and V by 6 bases; bases with no gene match: 6.

This clonotype was found many times. This chain links TRBV20-1 with TRBJ2-7; 7 positions agree with TRBD2. CDR1 and CDR2 (germline): DFQATT, SNEGSKA (reference sequence). CDR3 size: 14 residues. V shed 2 bases and J 2 bases; nucleotides not matched to a gene: 6. CDR3: CSARQWGGTYEQYF. For the CDR3, the DNA is TGCAGTGCTAGACAATGGGGAGGGACCTACGAGCAGTACTTC.

This clonotype was recorded at least ten times. This sequence joins TRBV28 and TRBJ2-7, with D maybe TRBD1 (6 bases). The CDR3 contains 14 residues. The germline V and J ends were trimmed by 3 bases and 4 bases, with 13 bases remaining between them. Germline loops: CDR1 MDHEN, CDR2 SYDVKM. As DNA, the CDR3 is TGTGCCAGCAGTTTCGCAGGGGACCGATACGAGCAGTACTTC. As protein: CASSFAGDRYEQYF.

There are many counts of this clonotype. The J gene is TRBJ2-6, the V gene TRBV28; tentatively, D is TRBD2 (6 bases). The V and J ends lost 1 base and 4 bases respectively, with 8 bases between them. The V gene's germline CDR1 is MDHEN and CDR2 SYDVKM. This CDR3 is 15 amino acids long. DNA for the CDR3: TGTGCCAGCAGTTTATCGGGGGACGGGGCCAACGTCCTGACTTTC. Translation: CASSLSGDGANVLTF.

This clonotype was observed many times. This chain uses TRBV19 with TRBJ1-3; D remains unclear. Germline values: CDR1 LNHDA, CDR2 SQIVND (reference sequence). The V gene lost 7 bases and the J gene lost 0 bases, with 10 bases spanning the gap. CDR3 length: 14 residues. CDR3 sequence reads: CASKGTRSGNTIYF. In nucleotides, the CDR3 is TGTGCCAGTAAGGGCACGCGCTCTGGAAACACCATATATTTT.

This chain joins TRBV20-1 and TRBJ1-3, with TRBD1 identical over 7 bases. CDR3 length: 13 residues. CDR1 is DFQATT and CDR2 is SNEGSKA in the germline V gene (reference sequence). The ends lost 5 bases at V and 7 bases at J; junction bases unmatched: 8. In nucleotides, the CDR3 is TGCAGTGCTGAGCGGGACAGAGATAACACCATATATTTT. Translating gives CSAERDRDNTIYF.

This clonotype was counted ten times or more. The chain is built from TRBV6-4 and TRBJ2-2, with 12 bases matching TRBD2. The CDR3 sequence is 15 residues long. V shed 4 bases and J 3 bases; nucleotides not matched to a gene: 0. The germline V gene has CDR1 MRHNA and CDR2 SNTAGT. The DNA of the CDR3 is TGTGCCAGCAGTGGGACTAGCGGGGACACCGGGGAGCTGTTTTTT. Protein product: CASSGTSGDTGELFF.

This clonotype showed up just a few times. The chain recombines TRBV7-8 with TRBJ2-3, with D hard to call. V shed 3 bases and J shed 2 bases, with 6 bases lying between them. The CDR3 runs 13 residues. Germline V gives CDR1 SGHVS, CDR2 FQNEAQ. CDR3 residues: CASSLPNTDTQYF. CDR3 nucleotide sequence: TGTGCCAGCAGCTTGCCGAACACAGATACGCAGTATTTT.

This clonotype appeared a few times. The chain combines TRBV6-2 or TRBV6-3 with TRBJ2-7; 7 nucleotides agree with TRBD2. Unmatched junction bases numbered 13, after V lost 11 bases and J lost 0 bases. The germline CDR1 and CDR2 sequences are MNHEY and SVGEGT. The CDR3 sequence is 15 residues long. CDR3 sequence: CASASVGGSSYEQYV. The CDR3 coding sequence is TGTGCCTCAGCATCGGTGGGGGGGAGCTCCTACGAGCAGTACGTC.

DNA for the CDR3: TGTGCCAGTAGTCCCCTCCCCCGGGACGGGATTCTTAGATGGCCCCAGCATTTT. Amino acids: CASSPLPRDGILRWPQHF. The rearrangement uses TRBV19 and TRBJ1-5, with D possibly matching TRBD1 (5 bases). From germline, CDR1 is LNHDA and CDR2 SQIVND (reference sequence). V lost 5 bases, J lost 9 bases, and 29 bases lay in between. This CDR3 contains 18 residues. The full variable domain, in which reference TRBV19 and TRBJ1-5 provide the parts outside the CDR3, is DGGITQSPKYLFRKEGQNVTLSCEQNLNHDAMYWYRQDPGQGLRLIYYSQIVNDFQKGDIAEGYSVSREKKESFPLTVTSAQKNPTAFYLCASSPLPRDGILRWPQHFGDGTRLSIL.

This clonotype was seen repeatedly, ten times or more. The V gene is TRBV12-3 or TRBV12-4, the J gene TRBJ2-2; D uncertain. V lost 2 bases and J lost 5, with 3 bases in between. The CDR3 loop spans 12 amino acids. CDR3 sequence (DNA): TGTGCCAGCAGTTTACTGACCGGGGAGCTGTTTTTT. Protein: CASSLLTGELFF.

The V gene is TRBV5-1, the J gene TRBJ1-5; 8 positions agree with TRBD1. Germline lookup yields CDR1 SGHRS and CDR2 YFSETQ. The ends lost 7 bases at V and 5 bases at J; junction bases unmatched: 11. The CDR3 runs to 15 residues. The CDR3 DNA is TGCGCCAGCGCAATTACAGGGGGACGGGATCAGCCCCAGCATTTT. Its translation is CASAITGGRDQPQHF.

The sample holds a few counts of this clonotype. The V call is TRBV7-2, the J call TRBJ2-3, with 12 bases matching TRBD2. The CDR3 sequence is 19 residues long. J was trimmed by 0 bases and V by 1 base; bases with no gene match: 8. Germline V CDR1 and CDR2: SGHTA, FQGNSA. In DNA, the CDR3 is TGTGCCAGCAGCTTAGTCACTAGCGGGGGGAGGGCTAGCACAGATACGCAGTATTTT. It codes for CASSLVTSGGRASTDTQYF.

The CDR3: CASSQARPATEAFF. The DNA of the CDR3 is TGTGCCAGCAGCCAAGCCCGCCCCGCGACTGAAGCTTTCTTT. The chain joins TRBV3-1 to TRBJ1-1; D is uncertain. Germline values: CDR1 LGHDT, CDR2 YNNKEL (reference sequence). V was trimmed by 1 base and J by 5 bases, leaving 11 bases between them. The CDR3 runs to 14 residues.

This clonotype appeared a few times. The chain combines TRBV7-8 with TRBJ1-5; D might be TRBD1 (5 bases). The CDR3 is 17 amino acids. The V gene's germline CDR1 is SGHVS and CDR2 FQNEAQ. V lost 3 bases to trimming and J lost 0 bases, with 15 bases between them. The CDR3 is CASSLVDRFNSNQPQHF. Written as DNA, the CDR3 is TGTGCCAGCAGCTTGGTCGACAGATTCAATAGCAATCAGCCCCAGCATTTT.

The rearrangement joins TRBV5-5 to TRBJ1-1; maybe TRBD1 (6 bases). The CDR3 totals 14 residues. V was pared by 3 bases and J by 5 bases, with 14 bases between. The germline CDR1 and CDR2 sequences are SGHKS and YYEKEE (reference sequence). CDR3 DNA: TGTGCCAGCAGCTCCCATACAGGGCTGACTGAAGCTTTCTTT. Translating gives CASSSHTGLTEAFF.

This clonotype showed up many times. This chain joins TRBV7-3 and TRBJ1-6; D might be TRBD1 (6 bases). The length of the CDR3 is 14 residues. Trimming shortened V by 3 bases and J by 6 bases, and 9 bases separated the two germline ends. CDR1 SGHTA and CDR2 FQGTGA come from the germline V gene. CDR3 sequence (DNA): TGTGCCAGCAGCTTCAGGGGACGTAATTCACCCCTCCACTTT. It translates to CASSFRGRNSPLHF. The complete variable domain, with remaining parts taken from reference TRBV7-3 and TRBJ1-6, reads GAGVSQTPSNKVTEKGKYVELRCDPISGHTALYWYRQSLGQGPEFLIYFQGTGAADDSGLPNDRFFAVRPEGSVSTLKIQRTERGDSAVYLCASSFRGRNSPLHFGNGTRLTVT.

The gene calls are TRBV5-6 and TRBJ2-3; TRBD1 matches at 8 bases. Germline V lookup: CDR1 SGHDT, CDR2 YYEEEE. The V segment lost 1 base and the J segment 14 bases; nucleotides outside the gene matches: 12. This CDR3 has 14 residues. CDR3 sequence: CASSLPQGAYGSYF. CDR3 nucleotides: TGTGCCAGCAGCTTGCCCCAGGGGGCTTATGGATCGTATTTT. The full variable domain, in which reference TRBV5-6 and TRBJ2-3 provide the parts outside the CDR3, is DAGVTQSPTHLIKTRGQQVTLRCSPKSGHDTVSWYQQALGQGPQFIFQYYEEEERQRGNFPDRFSGHQFPNYSSELNVNALLLGDSALYLCASSLPQGAYGSYFGPGTRLTVL.

The rearrangement joins TRBV27 to TRBJ1-5; maybe TRBD1 (5 bases). The V end was cut by 3 bases, the J end by 5 bases, with 14 bases between. Germline V gives CDR1 MNHEY, CDR2 SMNVEV (reference sequence). The CDR3 covers 15 residues. DNA for the CDR3: TGTGCCAGCAGTTTGCGGGGGATTTCCGATCAGCCCCAGCATTTT. Protein sequence: CASSLRGISDQPQHF.

There are many counts of this clonotype. This rearrangement joins TRBV9 to TRBJ1-2; D unclear. CDR1 SGDLS and CDR2 YYNGEE come from the germline V gene. The CDR3 is 13 amino acids. Trimming left V 4 bases short and J 5 bases short, with 12 bases between. The CDR3 sequence: CASSRESLYGYTF. For the CDR3, the DNA is TGTGCCAGCAGCCGGGAGTCCCTTTATGGCTACACCTTC.

J is TRBJ2-1 and V is TRBV11-2; 7 bases fit TRBD1. The CDR3 consists of 15 residues. CDR1 and CDR2 (germline): SGHAT, FQNNGV. V lost 5 bases, J lost 5 bases, and 9 bases stayed unmatched. In DNA form, the CDR3 reads TGTGCCAGCAGCCAGCGGACGACAGGGAACAATGAGCAGTTCTTC. As protein: CASSQRTTGNNEQFF.

This clonotype was found many times. This chain links TRBV11-2 with TRBJ1-1; TRBD1 agrees at 7 bases. V dropped 3 bases and J dropped 0; count of bases not matched to a gene: 4. Germline V gives CDR1 SGHAT, CDR2 FQNNGV. This CDR3 has 15 amino acids. In DNA form, the CDR3 reads TGTGCCAGCAGCTTCGGAACAGGGGTGAACACTGAAGCTTTCTTT. It is translated as CASSFGTGVNTEAFF.

The chain combines TRBV3-1 with TRBJ1-3; possible D gene TRBD1, 5 bases. This CDR3 region has 14 residues. Germline V gene data show CDR1 as LGHDT and CDR2 as YNNKEL (reference sequence). V shed 4 bases and J shed 4 bases, with 11 bases lying between them. CDR3 amino acids: CASSLRQTGNTIYF. CDR3 DNA: TGTGCCAGCAGCCTACGACAGACAGGAAACACCATATATTTT.

This clonotype was seen a few times. The V call is TRBV29-1, the J call TRBJ1-5; D remains ambiguous. The CDR3 extends over 13 amino acids. V was pared by 4 bases and J by 0 bases, with 7 bases between. CDR1 SQVTM and CDR2 ANQGSEA come from the germline V gene. In DNA form, the CDR3 reads TGCAGCGTTGGTTCAGATAGCAATCAGCCCCAGCATTTT. Amino acids: CSVGSDSNQPQHF.

This clonotype came up many times. The rearrangement uses TRBV6-2 or TRBV6-3 and TRBJ2-7, with D perhaps TRBD1 or TRBD2 (5 bases each). The germline gives CDR1 MNHEY, CDR2 SVGEGT. Trimming cost V 6 bases and J 3 bases, with 12 bases left between them. CDR3 size: 13 residues. Here the CDR3 reads CASSPGTVYEQYF. CDR3 DNA sequence: TGTGCCAGCAGCCCAGGGACCGTCTACGAGCAGTACTTC.

At least ten counts were recorded for this clonotype. The V call is TRBV11-2, the J call TRBJ1-3; unclear D gene. The CDR3 covers 15 residues. CDR1 is SGHAT and CDR2 is FQNNGV in the germline V gene. The V gene lost 0 bases and the J gene lost 2 bases, with 8 bases spanning the gap. This chain's CDR3 is CASSLDRAAGNTIYF. Here the CDR3 DNA reads TGTGCCAGCAGCTTAGATCGTGCAGCTGGAAACACCATATATTTT.